This entry lists 31 T cell receptor beta chains sequenced from one sample in a study of blood T cell repertoires in COVID-19. The method was immunoSEQ multiplex PCR; TCRdb's version includes in-frame clones alone and lacks a portion of them. The profile shows approximately 260,000 clones, approximately 83% of them singletons. The sequenced sample consisted of peripheral blood. These receptors came from a woman aged 70 to 79 with acute or convalescent COVID-19.

V usage is TRBV3-1 (or the pseudogene TRBV3-2) and J usage is TRBJ2-7; unclear D gene. The CDR3 has 12 residues. The V gene lost 0 bases and the J gene lost 4 bases, with 4 bases spanning the gap. The V gene's germline CDR1 is LGHDT and CDR2 YNNKEL (reference sequence). CDR3 loop: CASSQDEYEQYF. As DNA, the CDR3 is TGTGCCAGCAGCCAAGATGAGTACGAGCAGTACTTC.

The chain is built from TRBV7-3 and TRBJ2-1; a possible D gene is TRBD1 (5 bases). Germline CDR1 and CDR2: SGHTA and FQGTGA. This CDR3 is built from 13 residues. V was cut by 0 bases and J by 9 bases, with 9 bases left in between. CDR3 sequence reads: CASSLTGQGEQFF. CDR3 sequence (DNA): TGTGCCAGCAGCTTAACAGGGCAGGGTGAGCAGTTCTTC. Combining the CDR3 with reference TRBV7-3 and TRBJ2-1 gives the whole variable domain GAGVSQTPSNKVTEKGKYVELRCDPISGHTALYWYRQSLGQGPEFLIYFQGTGAADDSGLPNDRFFAVRPEGSVSTLKIQRTERGDSAVYLCASSLTGQGEQFFGPGTRLTVL.

The J gene is TRBJ2-1, the V gene TRBV18, with 8 bases matching TRBD1. CDR1 and CDR2 (germline): KGHSH, LQKENI. The CDR3 consists of 15 residues. Trimming at V came to 6 bases and at J to 5 bases, leaving 9 bases not matched to a gene. The chain's CDR3 is CASSRRQGNDNEQFF. In DNA form, the CDR3 reads TGTGCCAGCTCGCGACGACAGGGGAATGACAATGAGCAGTTCTTC.

The gene calls are TRBV4-1 and TRBJ1-1; D possibly corresponds to TRBD1 (6 bases). The CDR3 runs 13 residues. Germline CDR1 is MGHRA and CDR2 is YSYEKL. Trimming removed 4 bases from V and 4 bases from J, with 10 bases in between. DNA for the CDR3: TGCGCCAGCAGCCTACAGGGTGGCACTGAAGCTTTCTTT. Its protein is CASSLQGGTEAFF.

V is TRBV5-1 and J is TRBJ2-7; TRBD1 agrees at 9 bases. Germline V gene data show CDR1 as SGHRS and CDR2 as YFSETQ. CDR3 length equals 14 residues. Unmatched junction bases numbered 4, after V lost 2 bases and J lost 4 bases. The CDR3: CASSFRDRAYEQYF. The CDR3 region has the DNA TGCGCCAGCAGCTTCCGGGACAGGGCTTACGAGCAGTACTTC.

The CDR3: CASSTGPGGIAGYTF. The CDR3 region has the DNA TGTGCCAGCAGTACGGGACCAGGGGGTATTGCTGGCTACACCTTC. The chain carries TRBV6-5 and TRBJ1-2; the match to TRBD1 covers 7 bases. This CDR3 comprises 15 residues. J lost 7 bases, V lost 5 bases, and 13 bases had no gene match. Germline assignment: CDR1 MNHEY and CDR2 SVGAGI.

The chain uses TRBV20-1 and TRBJ1-2; D is ambiguous. Germline V CDR1 and CDR2: DFQATT, SNEGSKA (reference sequence). The V and J ends lost 1 base and 9 bases respectively, with 9 bases between them. The CDR3 is 11 amino acids. In DNA form, the CDR3 reads TGCAGTGCTAGAGTCGGGTCTAGCTACACCTTC. Encoded protein: CSARVGSSYTF.

The chain is built from TRBV2 and TRBJ2-7; 11 bases align to TRBD1. After removal of 4 bases from V and 7 bases from J, the junction contained 6 bases not matched to a gene. Germline assignment: CDR1 SNHLY and CDR2 FYNNEI. CDR3 length: 14 residues. The CDR3 nucleotides are TGTGCCAGCAGTGGGGACAGGGGGTCTAGTGAGCAGTACTTC. Translation gives CASSGDRGSSEQYF.

The V and J genes are TRBV4-2 and TRBJ1-1; D unresolved. The CDR3 consists of 14 residues. Trimming stripped 0 bases from V and 4 bases from J, with 9 bases between. Germline V gives CDR1 LGHNA, CDR2 YNFKEQ. For the CDR3, the DNA is TGTGCCAGCAGCCAAGACACACGATTCACTGAAGCTTTCTTT. This codes for CASSQDTRFTEAFF.

The chain couples TRBV18 to TRBJ1-1, with a possible D match to TRBD1 (6 bases). Trimming took 1 base from V and 6 from J, leaving 15 bases between them. The CDR3 extends over 15 amino acids. Germline-derived CDR1 and CDR2 are KGHSH and LQKENI. The CDR3 is CASSPQTGRSSEAFF. CDR3 nucleotides: TGTGCCAGCTCACCACAGACAGGACGGTCATCTGAAGCTTTCTTT.

The rearrangement joins TRBV18 to TRBJ1-2; 9 positions agree with TRBD1. The CDR3 runs 15 residues. The junction had 10 bases not matched to a gene; V was cut back by 3 bases and J by 8 bases. CDR1 is KGHSH and CDR2 is LQKENI in the germline V gene. In DNA, the CDR3 is TGTGCCAGCTCACCCCTCGGGACAGGGACGAAGGGCTACACCTTC. Its translation: CASSPLGTGTKGYTF.

This clone was seen just once. This chain connects TRBV9 to TRBJ2-3; tentative D call: TRBD2 (6 bases). The CDR3 is made up of 17 amino acids. V was clipped by 4 bases and J by 1 base, with 19 bases between them. Germline V gives CDR1 SGDLS, CDR2 YYNGEE. The chain's CDR3 is CASSPLGPGVGTDTQYF. CDR3 sequence (DNA): TGTGCCAGCAGCCCCTTAGGGCCGGGGGTTGGCACAGATACGCAGTATTTT.

About this clone itself: The junction and the germline gene differ at one end; a read error may be behind it. The V gene is TRBV2, the J gene TRBJ2-7, with D maybe TRBD2 (5 bases). Germline lookup yields CDR1 SNHLY and CDR2 FYNNEI. This CDR3 spans 12 amino acids. The CDR3 DNA follows: TGTGCCACCAGTTCCACACCGGGGGAGCAGTACTTC. It codes for CATSSTPGEQYF.

The chain uses TRBV3-1 (or the pseudogene TRBV3-2) and TRBJ1-2, with D possibly being TRBD1 (5 bases). The germline V gene has CDR1 LGHDT and CDR2 YNNKEL (reference sequence). V was shortened by 1 base and J by 7 bases, with 16 bases between the two germline ends. The CDR3 covers 15 residues. The CDR3 loop reads CASSQGSQGMVGYTF. CDR3 sequence (DNA): TGTGCCAGCAGCCAAGGAAGTCAGGGAATGGTTGGCTACACCTTC.

This chain uses TRBV6-5 with TRBJ1-5; 8 bases line up with TRBD1. The CDR3 runs to 14 residues. Germline CDR1 and CDR2: MNHEY and SVGAGI. With 9 bases clipped from V and 2 bases from J, the junction kept 6 bases outside the gene matches. The CDR3 nucleotides read TGTGCCAGTGAGACAGGGGCAGGCAATCAGCCCCAGCATTTT. This translates into CASETGAGNQPQHF.

J is TRBJ2-3 and V is TRBV10-3; TRBD2 is a possible D gene (7 bases). Germline assignment: CDR1 ENHRY and CDR2 SYGVKD. CDR3 size: 15 residues. V lost 2 bases and J 5 bases, leaving 14 bases between the germline ends. The CDR3 here is CAISEEGGFGDTQYF. The CDR3 DNA reads TGTGCCATCAGTGAGGAGGGGGGGTTTGGAGATACGCAGTATTTT.

V and J are TRBV3-1 (or the pseudogene TRBV3-2) and TRBJ1-1, with D perhaps matching TRBD1 (6 bases). Germline CDR1 and CDR2: LGHDT and YNNKEL (reference sequence). CDR3 size: 14 residues. Deletions cut 4 bases from V and 4 bases from J, with 13 bases between. This CDR3 reads CASSPWTESTEAFF. CDR3 nucleotide sequence: TGTGCCAGCAGCCCCTGGACAGAAAGCACTGAAGCTTTCTTT.

The DNA of the CDR3 is TGTGCCAGCAGTTCTGGGGGGGGAAAACTGTTTTTT. Translating it yields CASSSGGGKLFF. J is TRBJ1-4 and V is TRBV27; possible D gene TRBD1, 5 bases. The CDR3 contains 12 residues. Germline CDR1 reads MNHEY; CDR2 reads SMNVEV (reference sequence). With 4 bases removed from V and 10 bases from J, the gap between germline ends came to 10 bases. Full variable domain (rest looked up from reference TRBV27 and TRBJ1-4): EAQVTQNPRYLITVTGKKLTVTCSQNMNHEYMSWYRQDPGLGLRQIYYSMNVEVTDKGDVPEGYKVSRKEKRNFPLILESPSPNQTSLYFCASSSGGGKLFFGSGTQLSVL.

V is TRBV6-7 and J is TRBJ2-1; 10 nucleotides line up with TRBD2. TRBV6-7 is assigned to the ORF class and has an uncertain function. The CDR3 extends over 14 amino acids. The ends lost 5 bases at V and 8 bases at J; junction bases unmatched: 6. The CDR3 DNA follows: TGTGCCAGCAGTCCGGGACTAGCGTCGGATGAGCAGTTCTTC. This translates into CASSPGLASDEQFF.

The rearrangement uses TRBV14 and TRBJ2-1; the D gene is possibly TRBD2 (5 bases). This CDR3 contains 13 residues. Germline V gene sequence: CDR1 SGHDN, CDR2 FVKESK. Trimming removed 1 base at V and 6 bases at J, with 7 bases between. CDR3 protein: CASSQGEGNEQFF. The CDR3 DNA follows: TGTGCCAGCAGCCAAGGAGAGGGCAATGAGCAGTTCTTC.

This chain connects TRBV19 to TRBJ1-2; tentatively, D is TRBD1 (6 bases). CDR3 size: 12 residues. The ends were cut back, 9 bases at V and 4 bases at J, with 12 bases in the middle. Germline V gives CDR1 LNHDA, CDR2 SQIVND (reference sequence). CDR3 residues: CASGGQIYGYTF. CDR3 bases: TGTGCCAGCGGCGGACAGATCTATGGCTACACCTTC.

The rearrangement uses TRBV6-5 and TRBJ2-3, with TRBD2 identical over 9 bases. This CDR3 has 16 amino acids. Germline-derived CDR1 and CDR2 are MNHEY and SVGAGI. Trimming at V came to 2 bases and at J to 5 bases, leaving 8 bases not matched to a gene. The DNA of the CDR3 is TGTGCCAGCAGTTACCGGGGCGGGGGGGCCGGAGATACGCAGTATTTT. This translates into CASSYRGGGAGDTQYF.

The chain joins TRBV11-2 to TRBJ1-4; no clear D. There are 15 residues in the CDR3. Germline-derived CDR1 and CDR2 are SGHAT and FQNNGV. The V end lost 3 bases, the J end lost 7 bases, and 15 bases lay between the germline ends. This CDR3 is CASSFLTPGGEKLFF. DNA of the CDR3: TGTGCCAGCAGCTTTTTGACCCCCGGCGGTGAAAAACTGTTTTTT.

The chain is built from TRBV7-9 and TRBJ1-6, with D unresolved. Trimming removed 4 bases from V and 5 bases from J, with 9 bases in between. Germline-derived CDR1 and CDR2 are SEHNR and FQNEAQ (reference sequence). This CDR3 region has 14 residues. Here the CDR3 DNA reads TGTGCCAGCAGCTCAGGATTAGATAATTCACCCCTCCACTTT. Its protein product is CASSSGLDNSPLHF.

The chain links TRBV6-1 to TRBJ1-1; D gene ambiguous. V was cut by 0 bases and J by 1 base, with 12 bases left in between. The CDR3 is made up of 16 amino acids. Germline V lookup: CDR1 MNHNS, CDR2 SASEGT. Written as DNA, the CDR3 is TGTGCCAGCAGTGAAGCGTGGGAGGTTCGGAACACTGAAGCTTTCTTT. Its translation: CASSEAWEVRNTEAFF.

This chain uses TRBV4-1 with TRBJ1-2, with 10 bases identical to TRBD1. After removal of 3 bases from V and 4 bases from J, the junction contained 2 bases not matched to a gene. The CDR3 is made up of 14 amino acids. CDR1 and CDR2 from the germline V gene are MGHRA and YSYEKL. The CDR3 bases are TGCGCCAGCAGCCAGGGGACAGGGGTCTATGGCTACACCTTC. Translation: CASSQGTGVYGYTF.

The V gene is TRBV5-1, the J gene TRBJ2-2; 8 bases fit TRBD1. The trim removed 4 bases at V and 0 bases at J, leaving 5 bases unmatched. Germline V gene lookup returns CDR1 SGHRS and CDR2 YFSETQ. The CDR3 is 16 residues long. CDR3 sequence: CASSQRQGTNTGELFF. CDR3 sequence (DNA): TGCGCCAGCAGCCAACGACAGGGGACGAACACCGGGGAGCTGTTTTTT.

V gene TRBV5-1 combines with J gene TRBJ1-1; D ambiguous. Germline values: CDR1 SGHRS, CDR2 YFSETQ. This CDR3 contains 13 residues. V was clipped by 3 bases and J by 2 bases, with 8 bases between them. CDR3: CASSSYTNTEAFF. The CDR3 nucleotides are TGCGCCAGCAGCTCTTACACCAACACTGAAGCTTTCTTT. Based on the CDR3 plus reference TRBV5-1 and TRBJ1-1, the full variable domain is KAGVTQTPRYLIKTRGQQVTLSCSPISGHRSVSWYQQTPGQGLQFLFEYFSETQRNKGNFPGRFSGRQFSNSRSEMNVSTLELGDSALYLCASSSYTNTEAFFGQGTRLTVV.

This clone is a singleton in its sample. The chain uses TRBV6-4 and TRBJ1-2, with 11 bases that match TRBD1. This CDR3 comprises 14 residues. Per germline, CDR1 MRHNA and CDR2 SNTAGT. V was pared by 2 bases and J by 8 bases, with 4 bases of the junction left unmatched. The CDR3 nucleotides are TGTGCCAGCAGTGACCCAAGGACAGGGGGCGGCTACACCTTC. Encoded protein: CASSDPRTGGGYTF.

The CDR3 DNA sequence: TGTGCCAGCAGTTCTCACAGGGGGACCAAAAACATTCAGTACTTC. Translated: CASSSHRGTKNIQYF. The genes are TRBV6-6 and TRBJ2-4, with 8 bases lining up with TRBD1. V shed 4 bases, J shed 2 bases, and the junction held 4 bases outside the gene matches. Germline V gene lookup returns CDR1 MNHNY and CDR2 SVGAGI (reference sequence). The CDR3 loop spans 15 amino acids.

J is TRBJ2-1 and V is TRBV19; perhaps TRBD1 as D (5 bases). With 4 bases removed from V and 8 bases from J, the gap between germline ends came to 18 bases. The CDR3 is 15 amino acids. CDR1 LNHDA and CDR2 SQIVND come from the germline V gene (reference sequence). The CDR3 nucleotides are TGTGCCAGTAGTAACTTGGGAACAGGTAACCATGAGCAGTTCTTC. Its translation: CASSNLGTGNHEQFF.